These T cell receptor beta chains were read from a single sample in a study of spatial heterogeneity in lung cancer. TCRdb independently ran MiXCR on the 5' RACE reads; one entry per CDR3 protein. The data hold over 95,000 distinct CDR3 sequences, with under 14% observed a single time. The sequencing used PBMCs, collected at follow-up. The receptors shown here come from a female donor with early-stage non-small cell lung cancer. The CDR3 runs from the conserved cysteine through the conserved F or W. The order of the fields is D gene, J gene, V gene, clone size, CDR3 DNA, CDR3 protein. D genes are given only for firm matches. Size is stated for part of the rows, as once, few or many counts, or as a class when the clone is expanded.

d_call: TRBD1
j_call: TRBJ1-1
v_call: TRBV10-2
clone_size: NA
cdr3_nt: TGCGCCAGCAGTGATTCCGGGACAGCGAACACTGAAGCTTTCTTT
cdr3_aa: CASSDSGTANTEAFF

d_call: NA
j_call: TRBJ1-1
v_call: TRBV10-1
clone_size: many
cdr3_nt: TGCGCCAGCAGTGAGTCGGGCGCTGAAGCTTTCTTT
cdr3_aa: CASSESGAEAFF

d_call: NA
j_call: TRBJ2-1
v_call: TRBV7-9
clone_size: NA
cdr3_nt: TGTGCCAGCGGGTACGAAGAGGAGCAGTTCTTC
cdr3_aa: CASGYEEEQFF

d_call: NA
j_call: TRBJ2-5
v_call: TRBV29-1
clone_size: many
cdr3_nt: TGCAGCGCAAAACAGATACTCCAAGAGACCCAGTACTTC
cdr3_aa: CSAKQILQETQYF

d_call: NA
j_call: TRBJ2-1
v_call: TRBV7-2
clone_size: few
cdr3_nt: TGTGCCAGCAGCCGAGGCGAAGGGATGGGTGAGCAGTTCTTC
cdr3_aa: CASSRGEGMGEQFF

d_call: NA
j_call: TRBJ1-3
v_call: TRBV25-1
clone_size: NA
cdr3_nt: TGTGCCAGCAGCTCGGGCCTAGGGCCCCGAAACACCATATATTTT
cdr3_aa: CASSSGLGPRNTIYF

d_call: NA
j_call: TRBJ1-2
v_call: TRBV20-1
clone_size: few
cdr3_nt: TGCAGTGCTAGAGATCTGCGGGGCAGCTATGGCTACACCTTC
cdr3_aa: CSARDLRGSYGYTF

d_call: NA
j_call: TRBJ1-4
v_call: TRBV19
clone_size: NA
cdr3_nt: TGTGCCAGTAGTCCGACCCTGTATGAAAAACTGTTTTTT
cdr3_aa: CASSPTLYEKLFF

d_call: NA
j_call: TRBJ1-5
v_call: TRBV19
clone_size: many
cdr3_nt: TGTGCCAGTAGTATATCCAGGGACGGATTCAGGCCCCAGCATTTT
cdr3_aa: CASSISRDGFRPQHF

d_call: NA
j_call: TRBJ2-7
v_call: TRBV18
clone_size: NA
cdr3_nt: TGTGCCAGCTCACGGGACGGCTACGAGCAGTACTTC
cdr3_aa: CASSRDGYEQYF

d_call: TRBD2
j_call: TRBJ2-3
v_call: TRBV27
clone_size: few
cdr3_nt: TGTGCCAGCAAGGGACTAGCCCCCACAGATACGCAGTATTTT
cdr3_aa: CASKGLAPTDTQYF

d_call: NA
j_call: TRBJ2-3
v_call: TRBV5-1
clone_size: NA
cdr3_nt: TGCGCCAGCAGTACGCAGGGCAACCCTAGCACAGATACGCAGTATTTT
cdr3_aa: CASSTQGNPSTDTQYF

d_call: NA
j_call: TRBJ1-3
v_call: TRBV7-9
clone_size: many
cdr3_nt: TGTGCCAGCAGCCCCGGGGCCAACACCATATATTTT
cdr3_aa: CASSPGANTIYF

d_call: TRBD2
j_call: TRBJ2-1
v_call: TRBV4-2
clone_size: few
cdr3_nt: TGTGTCAGCAGCCAGAAAGCAGCTAGCGGGAGTTCCTACAATGAGCAGTTCTTC
cdr3_aa: CVSSQKAASGSSYNEQFF

d_call: TRBD1
j_call: TRBJ2-7
v_call: TRBV7-9
clone_size: many
cdr3_nt: TGTGCCAGCAGCTTAACAGGGGCTTACTACGAGCAGTACTTC
cdr3_aa: CASSLTGAYYEQYF

d_call: NA
j_call: TRBJ2-7
v_call: TRBV2
clone_size: few
cdr3_nt: TGTGCCAGCAGTGCTGAACTCTCCTACGAGCAGTACTTC
cdr3_aa: CASSAELSYEQYF

d_call: NA
j_call: TRBJ2-7
v_call: TRBV20-1
clone_size: few
cdr3_nt: TGCAGTGCTAGAGATGGGGGAGTAAGCTACGAGCAGTACTTC
cdr3_aa: CSARDGGVSYEQYF

d_call: TRBD2
j_call: TRBJ2-1
v_call: TRBV20-1
clone_size: few
cdr3_nt: TGCAGTGCTCCTGCTAGCGGGAGTTTCGGTGAGCAGTTCTTC
cdr3_aa: CSAPASGSFGEQFF

d_call: TRBD2
j_call: TRBJ2-1
v_call: TRBV10-2
clone_size: few
cdr3_nt: TGCGCCAGCAGCTCCGGGACTAGCCGGGGGTACAGGGCTTACAATGAGCAGTTCTTC
cdr3_aa: CASSSGTSRGYRAYNEQFF

d_call: TRBD1
j_call: TRBJ1-4
v_call: TRBV6-6
clone_size: few
cdr3_nt: TGTGCCAGCAGTTCTGACAGGGTTAATGAAAAACTGTTTTTT
cdr3_aa: CASSSDRVNEKLFF

d_call: TRBD1
j_call: TRBJ2-1
v_call: TRBV4-2
clone_size: few
cdr3_nt: TGTGCCAGCAGCCAAGCCGGGACAGGGAATGAGCAGTTCTTC
cdr3_aa: CASSQAGTGNEQFF

d_call: NA
j_call: TRBJ1-1
v_call: TRBV29-1
clone_size: NA
cdr3_nt: TGCAGCGGGGAAGGACAGCCTGGCGCTGAAGCTTTCTTT
cdr3_aa: CSGEGQPGAEAFF

d_call: TRBD2
j_call: TRBJ2-7
v_call: TRBV5-1
clone_size: NA
cdr3_nt: TGCGCCAGCAGCTTGCTAAGCGGGGAGCCTCCCGAGCAGTACTTC
cdr3_aa: CASSLLSGEPPEQYF

d_call: NA
j_call: TRBJ1-6
v_call: TRBV9
clone_size: few
cdr3_nt: TGTGCCAGCAGCGTACGGGGGAGGGAAAATTCACCCCTCCACTTT
cdr3_aa: CASSVRGRENSPLHF

d_call: NA
j_call: TRBJ2-3
v_call: TRBV9
clone_size: few
cdr3_nt: TGTGCCAGCAGCGGCCGCAGGGGCGGCACAGATACGCAGTATTTT
cdr3_aa: CASSGRRGGTDTQYF

d_call: NA
j_call: TRBJ2-7
v_call: TRBV5-1
clone_size: few
cdr3_nt: TGCGCCAGCAGCTGGGGTGGGACAAGCTCCTACGAGCAGTACTTC
cdr3_aa: CASSWGGTSSYEQYF

d_call: TRBD1
j_call: TRBJ1-2
v_call: TRBV7-2
clone_size: few
cdr3_nt: TGTGCCAGCAGCGCGGACAGGGCCTATGGCTACACCTTC
cdr3_aa: CASSADRAYGYTF

d_call: NA
j_call: TRBJ1-1
v_call: TRBV20-1
clone_size: few
cdr3_nt: TGCAGTGCTAGACCACAGGGTGGTGGCACTGAAGCTTTCTTT
cdr3_aa: CSARPQGGGTEAFF

d_call: NA
j_call: TRBJ2-4
v_call: TRBV18
clone_size: NA
cdr3_nt: TGTGCCAGCTCACCACCAGGGCTTGGGGCCAAAAACATTCAGTACTTC
cdr3_aa: CASSPPGLGAKNIQYF

d_call: NA
j_call: TRBJ1-1
v_call: TRBV11-2
clone_size: many
cdr3_nt: TGTGCCAGCAGCTTCCGAATTAATCGGATGAACACTGAAGCTTTCTTT
cdr3_aa: CASSFRINRMNTEAFF

d_call: NA
j_call: TRBJ2-3
v_call: TRBV28
clone_size: NA
cdr3_nt: TGTGCCAGCACCCGTACAGGTAGCACAGATACGCAGTATTTT
cdr3_aa: CASTRTGSTDTQYF

d_call: NA
j_call: TRBJ2-4
v_call: TRBV2
clone_size: many
cdr3_nt: TGTGCCAGCAGAGGGTTAGCCAAAAACATTCAGTACTTC
cdr3_aa: CASRGLAKNIQYF

d_call: NA
j_call: TRBJ2-7
v_call: TRBV7-9
clone_size: few
cdr3_nt: TGTGCCAGCAGCGCCCCCCTAGCGATCAGCTACGAGCAGTACTTC
cdr3_aa: CASSAPLAISYEQYF

d_call: NA
j_call: TRBJ1-5
v_call: TRBV3-1
clone_size: many
cdr3_nt: TGTGCCAGCAGCCCGACGACCCATCAGCCCCAGCATTTT
cdr3_aa: CASSPTTHQPQHF

d_call: NA
j_call: TRBJ1-6
v_call: TRBV12-3/TRBV12-4
clone_size: many
cdr3_nt: TGTGCCAGCAGTTTGCAGTTCAATTCACCCCTCCACTTT
cdr3_aa: CASSLQFNSPLHF

d_call: NA
j_call: TRBJ1-2
v_call: TRBV6-1
clone_size: few
cdr3_nt: TGTGCCAGCAGTGAAGCTCGCAGTGGCGGTGGCTACACCTTC
cdr3_aa: CASSEARSGGGYTF

d_call: NA
j_call: TRBJ2-1
v_call: TRBV10-3
clone_size: few
cdr3_nt: TGTGCCATCAGTGAGTCCGAGACTAGGCAGTTCTTC
cdr3_aa: CAISESETRQFF

d_call: TRBD2
j_call: TRBJ2-2
v_call: TRBV7-6
clone_size: many
cdr3_nt: TGTGCCAGCAGCTGGACTAGCGGGACCACCGGGGAGCTGTTTTTT
cdr3_aa: CASSWTSGTTGELFF

d_call: TRBD2
j_call: TRBJ2-1
v_call: TRBV27
clone_size: many
cdr3_nt: TGTGCCAGCAGTTTACCCGTCCGGAGCGGGAGGGCCAATGAGCAGTTCTTC
cdr3_aa: CASSLPVRSGRANEQFF

d_call: NA
j_call: TRBJ2-1
v_call: TRBV9
clone_size: NA
cdr3_nt: TGTGCCAGCAGCGCCCGCATAACCAGGGCATCCTCCTACAATGAGCAGTTCTTC
cdr3_aa: CASSARITRASSYNEQFF

d_call: TRBD2
j_call: TRBJ2-1
v_call: TRBV7-9
clone_size: few
cdr3_nt: TGTGCCAGCAAAAAACTAGCGGGAGTTATCAATGAGCAGTTCTTC
cdr3_aa: CASKKLAGVINEQFF

d_call: NA
j_call: TRBJ1-3
v_call: TRBV6-6
clone_size: once
cdr3_nt: TGTGCCAGCAGTCAACAGGGTCAGGGGAACACCATATATTTT
cdr3_aa: CASSQQGQGNTIYF

d_call: NA
j_call: TRBJ2-7
v_call: TRBV5-5
clone_size: few
cdr3_nt: TGTGCCAGCAGCTTGGGCATCAGGGAGGTCTACGAGCAGTACTTC
cdr3_aa: CASSLGIREVYEQYF

d_call: NA
j_call: TRBJ2-3
v_call: TRBV4-2
clone_size: NA
cdr3_nt: TGTGCCAGCAGCCAAGGAAGGGCGGCATCCACAGATACGCAGTATTTT
cdr3_aa: CASSQGRAASTDTQYF

d_call: TRBD2
j_call: TRBJ2-7
v_call: TRBV27
clone_size: many
cdr3_nt: TGTGCCAGCAGCCGAGGACTAGCGAGCTCCTACGAGCAGTACTTC
cdr3_aa: CASSRGLASSYEQYF

d_call: NA
j_call: TRBJ2-5
v_call: TRBV27
clone_size: few
cdr3_nt: TGTGCCAGCAGCCCAATGGGAGAGACCCAGTACTTC
cdr3_aa: CASSPMGETQYF

d_call: TRBD1
j_call: TRBJ1-1
v_call: TRBV20-1
clone_size: few
cdr3_nt: TGCAGCTTGGGACAGGGGTATACTGAAGCTTTCTTT
cdr3_aa: CSLGQGYTEAFF

d_call: NA
j_call: TRBJ1-6
v_call: TRBV28
clone_size: many
cdr3_nt: TGTGCCAGCAGTGGAGTAATTAATTCACCCCTCCACTTT
cdr3_aa: CASSGVINSPLHF

d_call: NA
j_call: TRBJ1-4
v_call: TRBV28
clone_size: NA
cdr3_nt: TGTGCCAGCAGCCCACCTTCCAGGGCTCCTAATGAAAAACTGTTTTTT
cdr3_aa: CASSPPSRAPNEKLFF

d_call: TRBD2
j_call: TRBJ2-3
v_call: TRBV20-1
clone_size: few
cdr3_nt: TGCAGTGCTAGAGAACTAGCGGGAGGGGTGCCAGATACGCAGTATTTT
cdr3_aa: CSARELAGGVPDTQYF

d_call: NA
j_call: TRBJ2-4
v_call: TRBV28
clone_size: few
cdr3_nt: TGTGCCAGCAGTTTAACTAGTAGGACGTACTTC
cdr3_aa: CASSLTSRTYF

d_call: NA
j_call: TRBJ2-1
v_call: TRBV11-3
clone_size: few
cdr3_nt: TGTGCCAGCAGCTTAGCCGGGACCTTCAGCGTAGATGAGCAGTTCTTC
cdr3_aa: CASSLAGTFSVDEQFF

d_call: TRBD2
j_call: TRBJ2-3
v_call: TRBV6-5
clone_size: NA
cdr3_nt: TGTGCCAGCAGTCAGGCGGGAGGGGGAAAAGATACGCAGTATTTT
cdr3_aa: CASSQAGGGKDTQYF